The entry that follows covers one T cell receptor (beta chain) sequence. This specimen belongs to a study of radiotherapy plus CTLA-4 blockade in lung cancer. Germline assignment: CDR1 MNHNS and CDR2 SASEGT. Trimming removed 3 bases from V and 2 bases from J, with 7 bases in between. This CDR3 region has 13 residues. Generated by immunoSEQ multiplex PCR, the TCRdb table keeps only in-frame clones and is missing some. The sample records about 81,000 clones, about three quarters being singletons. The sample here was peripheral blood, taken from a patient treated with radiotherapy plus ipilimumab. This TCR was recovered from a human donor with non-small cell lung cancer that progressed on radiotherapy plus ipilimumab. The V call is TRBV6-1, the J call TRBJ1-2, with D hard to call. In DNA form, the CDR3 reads TGTGCCAGCAGTGATGGGGAGAACTATGGCTACACCTTC. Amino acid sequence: CASSDGENYGYTF.